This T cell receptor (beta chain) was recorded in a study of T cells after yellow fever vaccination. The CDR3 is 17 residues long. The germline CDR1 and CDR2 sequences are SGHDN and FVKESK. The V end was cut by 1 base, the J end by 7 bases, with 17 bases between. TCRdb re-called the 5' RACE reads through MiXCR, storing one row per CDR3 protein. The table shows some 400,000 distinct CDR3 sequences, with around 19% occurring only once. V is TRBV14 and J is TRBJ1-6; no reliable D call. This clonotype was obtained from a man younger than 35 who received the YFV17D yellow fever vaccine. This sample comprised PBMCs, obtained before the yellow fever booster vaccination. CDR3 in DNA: TGTGCCAGCAGCCAAGGTCGAGGCCGGTGGCGGAATTCACCCCTCCACTTT. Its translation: CASSQGRGRWRNSPLHF.